These 31 T cell receptor beta chains were all obtained from the same sample, sequenced in a study of early T cells in non-severe SARS-CoV-2 infection. Each CDR3 protein gets one entry after TCRdb re-called the 5' RACE reads with MiXCR. Counted here are over 50,000 distinct CDR3 sequences, just over 8% occurring once; the ten biggest clones make up 9.4%. Sequencing used whole blood. The origin of the receptors is an adult who was a healthcare worker with PCR-confirmed SARS-CoV-2 infection or an uninfected control (not recorded which).

Many counts were recorded for this clonotype. V is TRBV7-2 and J is TRBJ1-2; D may be TRBD1 (6 bases). Germline CDR1 and CDR2: SGHTA and FQGNSA. Trimming left V 2 bases short and J 4 bases short, with 11 bases between. The CDR3 covers 14 residues. The CDR3 coding sequence is TGTGCCAGCAGCTTATGGGGGCAGTCCTATGGCTACACCTTC. Its protein is CASSLWGQSYGYTF.

The CDR3 region is CASSYSGGAYEQYF. In DNA, the CDR3 is TGTGCCAGCAGCTATAGCGGGGGCGCCTACGAGCAGTACTTC. The chain uses TRBV7-3 and TRBJ2-7; 9 nucleotides match TRBD2. Losses at the gene ends were 4 bases for V and 2 bases for J; bases not matched to a gene: 3. The CDR3 sequence is 14 residues long. Looked up from germline, CDR1 is SGHTA and CDR2 is FQGTGA.

In this sample, this clonotype turned up many times. This chain joins TRBV20-1 and TRBJ2-5; maybe TRBD2 (6 bases). The germline V gene has CDR1 DFQATT and CDR2 SNEGSKA (reference sequence). This CDR3 is 12 amino acids long. V lost 6 bases and J 5 bases, leaving 13 bases between the germline ends. The CDR3: CSARPGVETQYF. The CDR3 nucleotides read TGCAGTGCAAGACCGGGAGTGGAGACCCAGTACTTC.

This clonotype was counted between two and nine times. CDR3 amino acids: CASSRDISYEQYF. CDR3 nucleotide sequence: TGTGCCAGCAGCCGCGACATCTCCTACGAGCAGTACTTC. V and J are TRBV28 and TRBJ2-7; D remains ambiguous. From germline, CDR1 is MDHEN and CDR2 SYDVKM. This CDR3 is built from 13 residues. V shed 6 bases and J shed 0 bases, with 9 bases lying between them. The full variable domain, completed using reference TRBV28 and TRBJ2-7, is DVKVTQSSRYLVKRTGEKVFLECVQDMDHENMFWYRQDPGLGLRLIYFSYDVKMKEKGDIPEGYSVSREKKERFSLILESASTNQTSMYLCASSRDISYEQYFGPGTRLTVT.

The chain joins TRBV4-2 to TRBJ2-7, with 7 bases aligning to TRBD2. Looked up from germline, CDR1 is LGHNA and CDR2 is YNFKEQ. The CDR3 runs to 15 residues. The junction had 12 bases not matched to a gene; V was cut back by 4 bases and J by 6 bases. CDR3 region: CASSLSQRGLLEQYF. The CDR3 DNA reads TGTGCCAGCAGCCTCTCCCAGCGGGGCCTTCTCGAGCAGTACTTC.

This chain uses TRBV7-2 with TRBJ2-2; D unclear. This CDR3 has 15 residues. V was clipped by 5 bases and J by 5 bases, with 15 bases between them. The germline gives CDR1 SGHTA, CDR2 FQGNSA. The CDR3 region is CASSPEAVATGELFF. The CDR3, as DNA: TGTGCCAGCAGCCCCGAGGCGGTTGCGACCGGGGAGCTGTTTTTT.

V is TRBV5-6 and J is TRBJ1-2; no clear D. Germline values: CDR1 SGHDT, CDR2 YYEEEE. V dropped 1 base and J dropped 4 bases, with 11 bases sitting between them. The CDR3 runs to 14 residues. The CDR3 region is CASSLLGPPYGYTF. In DNA form, the CDR3 reads TGTGCCAGCAGCTTGCTAGGACCCCCCTATGGCTACACCTTC.

This clonotype was seen a handful of times. The chain uses TRBV20-1 and TRBJ2-4; D is possibly TRBD1 or TRBD2 (7 bases each). The V end lost 2 bases, the J end lost 10 bases, and 15 bases lay between the germline ends. In germline, CDR1 is DFQATT, CDR2 SNEGSKA (reference sequence). The CDR3 runs 13 residues. The CDR3 sequence is CSARQGGITIQYF. The CDR3 nucleotides are TGCAGTGCTAGACAGGGGGGGATAACGATTCAGTACTTC.

This clonotype appeared many times. This rearrangement joins TRBV2 to TRBJ2-1; 15 bases match TRBD2. Germline CDR1 is SNHLY and CDR2 is FYNNEI. After removal of 10 bases from V and 10 bases from J, the junction contained 5 bases not matched to a gene. CDR3 length: 13 residues. The CDR3 nucleotides read TGTGCCACCGGGACTAGCGGGAGGAGGGAGCAGTTCTTC. As protein: CATGTSGRREQFF.

This clonotype came up many times. V and J are TRBV6-5 and TRBJ1-2; 7 bases agree with TRBD1. CDR3 length equals 12 residues. In germline, CDR1 is MNHEY, CDR2 SVGAGI. V was clipped by 7 bases and J by 7 bases; unmatched bases: 6. CDR3 loop: CASTTQGVGYTF. The DNA of the CDR3 is TGTGCCAGCACGACGCAGGGGGTTGGCTACACCTTC.

The genes are TRBV20-1 and TRBJ2-7; no firm D call. The V end was cut by 0 bases, the J end by 7 bases, with 13 bases between. This CDR3 has 13 amino acids. The germline V gene encodes CDR1 DFQATT and CDR2 SNEGSKA (reference sequence). The CDR3 bases are TGCAGTGCTAGAGAGAAGCTCATCGGGGAGCAGTACTTC. Protein sequence: CSAREKLIGEQYF.

This clonotype showed up just a few times. V gene TRBV4-3 combines with J gene TRBJ2-5, with TRBD2 matching over 9 bases. V shed 4 bases and J 2 bases; nucleotides not matched to a gene: 5. Germline V gene sequence: CDR1 LGHNA, CDR2 YSLEER. The CDR3 totals 15 residues. CDR3: CASSPRGLAQETQYF. In nucleotides, the CDR3 is TGCGCCAGCAGCCCCAGGGGACTAGCTCAAGAGACCCAGTACTTC.

This clonotype was detected only a few times. The chain is built from TRBV9 and TRBJ1-6; TRBD1 matches at 8 bases. The V and J ends lost 2 bases and 10 bases, in that order; junction bases with no gene match: 11. Germline CDR1 and CDR2: SGDLS and YYNGEE. The length of the CDR3 is 16 residues. The CDR3 loop reads CASSVPRGQQDSPLHF. CDR3 nucleotides: TGTGCCAGCAGCGTTCCCAGGGGGCAGCAAGACTCACCCCTCCACTTT. Looking up the rest from reference TRBV9 and TRBJ1-6 gives the full variable domain: DSGVTQTPKHLITATGQRVTLRCSPRSGDLSVYWYQQSLDQGLQFLIQYYNGEERAKGNILERFSAQQFPDLHSELNLSSLELGDSALYFCASSVPRGQQDSPLHFGNGTRLTVT.

This clonotype was counted at least ten times. This chain uses TRBV20-1 with TRBJ1-5; 7 positions match TRBD1. Germline CDR1 DFQATT, CDR2 SNEGSKA (reference sequence). CDR3 length: 12 residues. The V segment lost 5 bases and the J segment 4 bases; nucleotides outside the gene matches: 2. The CDR3 loop reads CSAHRGNQPQHF. The DNA of the CDR3 is TGCAGTGCTCACAGGGGAAATCAGCCCCAGCATTTT.

This clonotype was found many times. The gene calls are TRBV30 and TRBJ2-7; D possibly matches TRBD1 or TRBD2 (5 bases each). The CDR3 extends over 12 amino acids. The V gene's germline CDR1 is GTSNPN and CDR2 SVGIG (reference sequence). V lost 3 bases, J lost 1 base, and 7 bases lay in between. CDR3 region: CAWRGESYEQYF. CDR3 in DNA: TGTGCCTGGAGAGGGGAGTCCTACGAGCAGTACTTC.

This clonotype was detected many times. The rearrangement uses TRBV25-1 and TRBJ2-3; a possible D gene is TRBD2 (5 bases). Trimming cost V 3 bases and J 2 bases, with 9 bases left between them. Germline V gives CDR1 MGHDK, CDR2 SYGVNS. CDR3 length: 14 amino acids. CDR3 amino acids: CASSERASTDTQYF. CDR3 nucleotide sequence: TGTGCCAGCAGTGAGCGGGCATCCACAGATACGCAGTATTTT.

The chain employs TRBV7-9 and TRBJ2-7; D is ambiguous. Germline CDR1 reads SEHNR; CDR2 reads FQNEAQ (reference sequence). CDR3 length: 13 residues. Trimming shortened V by 1 base and J by 3 bases, and 7 bases separated the two germline ends. Here the CDR3 DNA reads TGTGCCAGCAGCTTAGATTCCTACTACGAGCAGTACTTC. It translates to CASSLDSYYEQYF.

V usage is TRBV27 and J usage is TRBJ2-7, with 11 bases identical to TRBD1. The CDR3 is 17 amino acids. With 5 bases clipped from V and 2 bases from J, the junction kept 11 bases outside the gene matches. Germline V CDR1 and CDR2: MNHEY, SMNVEV (reference sequence). CDR3 DNA: TGTGCCAGCAGTCCAGTTGGGGGACAGGGGGAAACCTACGAGCAGTACTTC. Its protein product is CASSPVGGQGETYEQYF.

At least ten counts were recorded for this clonotype. V is TRBV6-4 and J is TRBJ1-2; no clear D. The CDR3 contains 11 residues. The ends were cut back, 0 bases at V and 7 bases at J, with 3 bases in the middle. Per germline, CDR1 MRHNA and CDR2 SNTAGT. The CDR3 here is CASSDSRGYTF. The CDR3 DNA reads TGTGCCAGCAGTGACTCGCGTGGCTACACCTTC.

The chain couples TRBV20-1 to TRBJ1-4; unclear D gene. Trimming pared 6 bases from V and 0 bases from J, leaving 8 bases between. The CDR3 covers 13 residues. Germline V CDR1 and CDR2: DFQATT, SNEGSKA (reference sequence). This CDR3 reads CSAMSATNEKLFF. The CDR3 DNA follows: TGCAGTGCAATGTCTGCAACTAATGAAAAACTGTTTTTT.

This clonotype appeared a few times. The chain is built from TRBV4-2 and TRBJ2-3; 8 bases fit TRBD1. Germline CDR1 is LGHNA and CDR2 is YNFKEQ. CDR3 length equals 15 residues. V gave up 0 bases and J gave up 1 base; unmatched junction bases: 0. CDR3 nucleotide sequence: TGTGCCAGCAGCCAAGACAGGGGGCGCACAGATACGCAGTATTTT. It encodes CASSQDRGRTDTQYF.

This clonotype was counted a few times. V is TRBV18 and J is TRBJ2-7; D is perhaps TRBD1 or TRBD2 (5 bases each). Trimming shortened V by 2 bases and J by 2 bases, and 10 bases separated the two germline ends. The germline gives CDR1 KGHSH, CDR2 LQKENI. The CDR3 consists of 14 residues. The CDR3 is CASSPGQGPYEQYF. The CDR3 coding sequence is TGTGCCAGCTCACCAGGGCAGGGACCCTACGAGCAGTACTTC.

CDR3 protein: CSGGGGRETQYF. DNA of the CDR3: TGCAGCGGCGGAGGGGGGCGGGAGACCCAGTACTTC. The chain has TRBV29-1 and TRBJ2-5; D may be TRBD1 or TRBD2 (6 bases each). This CDR3 region has 12 residues. V was shortened by 7 bases and J by 5 bases, with 14 bases between the two germline ends. From germline, CDR1 is SQVTM and CDR2 ANQGSEA.

This clonotype is labeled medium-sized (0.01 to 0.1%). The chain carries TRBV20-1 and TRBJ1-5, with D possibly being TRBD1 (6 bases). CDR1 and CDR2 from the germline V gene are DFQATT and SNEGSKA (reference sequence). Trimming cost V 0 bases and J 5 bases, with 17 bases left between them. The CDR3 consists of 16 residues. The CDR3 is CSARDQGTSRDQPQHF. CDR3 bases: TGCAGTGCTAGAGATCAGGGGACGAGCCGGGATCAGCCCCAGCATTTT.

This clonotype was recorded a few times. The chain links TRBV29-1 to TRBJ2-6, with D possibly matching TRBD2 (5 bases). Trimming left V 0 bases short and J 0 bases short, with 12 bases between. Germline CDR1 reads SQVTM; CDR2 reads ANQGSEA. CDR3 size: 17 residues. The CDR3 protein is CSVEDRGRTSGANVLTF. CDR3 nucleotide sequence: TGCAGCGTTGAAGATCGCGGGCGGACCTCTGGGGCCAACGTCCTGACTTTC.

V and J are TRBV7-6 and TRBJ2-1; the D gene is possibly TRBD2 (6 bases). This CDR3 region has 16 residues. The germline gives CDR1 SGHVS, CDR2 FNYEAQ. The V gene lost 0 bases and the J gene lost 6 bases, with 15 bases spanning the gap. CDR3 sequence (DNA): TGTGCCAGCAGCTTAGCCAAGTTAGCTAGCGCCAATGAGCAGTTCTTC. Protein product: CASSLAKLASANEQFF.

This clonotype was recorded many times. V is TRBV6-5 and J is TRBJ2-2; 7 bases match TRBD1. After removal of 8 bases from V and 3 bases from J, the junction contained 15 bases not matched to a gene. The CDR3 covers 17 residues. Germline CDR1 MNHEY, CDR2 SVGAGI. The CDR3 DNA sequence: TGTGCCAGCTTGTCTGCATTTCCAGGGGGAGACACCGGGGAGCTGTTTTTT. This encodes CASLSAFPGGDTGELFF.

This clonotype was seen ten or more times. The gene calls are TRBV19 and TRBJ1-5, with D tentatively TRBD1 (5 bases). The CDR3 runs 15 residues. V was cut by 0 bases and J by 6 bases, with 12 bases left in between. CDR1 is LNHDA, CDR2 SQIVND, per germline (reference sequence). In DNA form, the CDR3 reads TGTGCCAGTAGTATAGATGTGGGGGGACGTCAGCCCCAGCATTTT. Its translation: CASSIDVGGRQPQHF.

This clonotype showed up many times. This chain joins TRBV6-6 and TRBJ1-5, with a possible D match to TRBD1 (5 bases). Germline V CDR1 and CDR2: MNHNY, SVGAGI (reference sequence). Trimming cost V 2 bases and J 5 bases, with 10 bases left between them. The length of the CDR3 is 14 residues. The CDR3 nucleotides read TGTGCCAGCAGTTACCGCGTGGGGGATCAGCCCCAGCATTTT. It is translated as CASSYRVGDQPQHF.

This clonotype was seen many times. The chain joins TRBV4-1 to TRBJ2-7; 9 positions match TRBD1. Germline CDR1 MGHRA, CDR2 YSYEKL. The V gene end was trimmed by 2 bases and the J gene end by 0 bases; junction bases not matched to a gene: 2. The CDR3 sequence is 15 residues long. CDR3 sequence: CASSQTGQGSYEQYF. CDR3 coding DNA: TGCGCCAGCAGCCAAACGGGACAGGGCTCCTACGAGCAGTACTTC.

This clonotype was seen only a few times. The chain has TRBV5-1 and TRBJ2-3; 9 positions match TRBD1. With V trimmed by 0 bases and J by 3 bases, 5 bases remained unmatched. This CDR3 comprises 16 residues. Germline CDR1 is SGHRS and CDR2 is YFSETQ. The CDR3 loop is CASSLGTGGGTDTQYF. The CDR3 DNA reads TGCGCCAGCAGCTTGGGAACAGGGGGCGGAACAGATACGCAGTATTTT.